This paragraph reports one T cell receptor (beta chain). Sequencing used immunoSEQ multiplex PCR; TCRdb keeps in-frame clones, though not all of them. The sample yields under 90,000 clones, 85% to 95% seen once. In germline, CDR1 is MDHEN, CDR2 SYDVKM. V was clipped by 4 bases and J by 7 bases, with 8 bases between them. The CDR3 runs to 12 residues. The source of the sample is a study of technical replicates of blood from a handful of donors. Sequencing input: T cells isolated from PBMCs. The chain links TRBV28 to TRBJ1-5; unclear D gene. The sequence was obtained from a human donor in good health. In DNA, the CDR3 is TGTGCCAGCAGTTCACGGAGGCAGCCCCAGCATTTT. This codes for CASSSRRQPQHF.